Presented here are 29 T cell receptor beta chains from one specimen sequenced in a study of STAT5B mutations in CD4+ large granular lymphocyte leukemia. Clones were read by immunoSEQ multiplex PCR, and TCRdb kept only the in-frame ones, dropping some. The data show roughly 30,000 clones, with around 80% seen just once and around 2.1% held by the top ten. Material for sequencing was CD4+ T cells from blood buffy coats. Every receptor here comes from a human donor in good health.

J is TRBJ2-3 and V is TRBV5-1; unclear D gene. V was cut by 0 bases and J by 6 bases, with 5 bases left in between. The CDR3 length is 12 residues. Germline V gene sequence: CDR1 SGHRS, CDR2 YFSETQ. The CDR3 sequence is CASSLAWDTQYF. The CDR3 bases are TGCGCCAGCAGCTTGGCCTGGGATACGCAGTATTTT.

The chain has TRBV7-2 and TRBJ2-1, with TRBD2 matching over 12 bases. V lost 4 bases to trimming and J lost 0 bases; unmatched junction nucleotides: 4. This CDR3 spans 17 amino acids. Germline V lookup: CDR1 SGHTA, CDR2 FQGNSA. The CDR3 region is CASSSTSGGSSYNEQFF. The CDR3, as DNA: TGTGCCAGCAGCTCCACTAGCGGGGGGAGCTCCTACAATGAGCAGTTCTTC.

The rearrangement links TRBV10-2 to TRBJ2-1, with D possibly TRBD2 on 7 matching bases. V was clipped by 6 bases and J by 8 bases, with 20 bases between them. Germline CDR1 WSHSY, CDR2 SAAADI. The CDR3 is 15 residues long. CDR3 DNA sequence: TGCGCCAGCAGCGACCCGACTAGGGGGGGCGATGAGCAGTTCTTC. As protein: CASSDPTRGGDEQFF.

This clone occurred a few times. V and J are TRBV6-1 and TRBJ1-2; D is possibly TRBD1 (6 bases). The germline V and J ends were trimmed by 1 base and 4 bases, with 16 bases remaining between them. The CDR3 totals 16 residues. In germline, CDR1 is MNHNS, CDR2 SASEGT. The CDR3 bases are TGTGCCAGCAGTGAAGTTGGTGGGGGCCCCCTCTATGGCTACACCTTC. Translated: CASSEVGGGPLYGYTF.

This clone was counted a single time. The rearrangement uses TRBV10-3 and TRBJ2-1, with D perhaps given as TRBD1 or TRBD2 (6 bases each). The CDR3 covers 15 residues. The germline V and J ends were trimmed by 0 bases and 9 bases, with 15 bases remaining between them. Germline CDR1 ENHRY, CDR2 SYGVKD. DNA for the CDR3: TGTGCCATCAGTGAGTCCCGGGGGCGGCCGGGTGAGCAGTTCTTC. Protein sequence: CAISESRGRPGEQFF.

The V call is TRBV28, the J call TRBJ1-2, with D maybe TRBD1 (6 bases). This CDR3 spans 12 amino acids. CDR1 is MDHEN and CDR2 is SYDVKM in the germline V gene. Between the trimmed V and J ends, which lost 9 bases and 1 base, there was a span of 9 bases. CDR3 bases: TGTGCCAGTAACAGGGTTAACTATGGCTACACCTTC. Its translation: CASNRVNYGYTF.

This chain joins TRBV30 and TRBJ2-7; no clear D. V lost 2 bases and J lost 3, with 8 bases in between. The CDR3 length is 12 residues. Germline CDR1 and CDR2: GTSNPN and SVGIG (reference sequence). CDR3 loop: CAWSKPDYEQYF. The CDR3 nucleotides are TGTGCCTGGAGTAAGCCTGACTACGAGCAGTACTTC.

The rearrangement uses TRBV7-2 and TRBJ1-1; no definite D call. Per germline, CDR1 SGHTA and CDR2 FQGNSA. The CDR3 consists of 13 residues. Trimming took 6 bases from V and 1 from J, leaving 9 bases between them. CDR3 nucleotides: TGTGCCAGCAGTCCCCACCCGAACACTGAAGCTTTCTTT. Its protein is CASSPHPNTEAFF.

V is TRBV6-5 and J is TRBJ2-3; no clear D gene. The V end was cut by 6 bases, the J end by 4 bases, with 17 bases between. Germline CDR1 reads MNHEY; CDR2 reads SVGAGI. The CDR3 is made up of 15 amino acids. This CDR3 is CASRSAYEASDTQYF. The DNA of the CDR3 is TGTGCCAGCAGGTCTGCCTACGAGGCGTCAGATACGCAGTATTTT.

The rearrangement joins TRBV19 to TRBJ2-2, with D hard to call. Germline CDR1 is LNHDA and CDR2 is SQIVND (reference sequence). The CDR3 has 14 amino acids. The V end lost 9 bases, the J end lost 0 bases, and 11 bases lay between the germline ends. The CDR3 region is CASTPISNTGELFF. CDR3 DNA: TGTGCCAGCACTCCCATTTCGAACACCGGGGAGCTGTTTTTT.

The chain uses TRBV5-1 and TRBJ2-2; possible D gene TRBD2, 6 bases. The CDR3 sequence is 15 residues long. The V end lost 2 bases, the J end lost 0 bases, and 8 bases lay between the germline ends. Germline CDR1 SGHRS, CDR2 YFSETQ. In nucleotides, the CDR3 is TGCGCCAGCAGCTTAGGAGGGGCGAACACCGGGGAGCTGTTTTTT. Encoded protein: CASSLGGANTGELFF.

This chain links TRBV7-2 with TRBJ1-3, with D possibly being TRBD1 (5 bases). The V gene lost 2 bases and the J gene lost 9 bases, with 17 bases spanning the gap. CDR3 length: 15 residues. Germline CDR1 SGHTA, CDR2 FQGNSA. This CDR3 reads CASSLNWLPGGTIYF. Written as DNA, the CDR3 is TGTGCCAGCAGCTTAAACTGGCTCCCCGGGGGCACCATATATTTT.

The CDR3 protein is CASSSPTSGEGETQYF. The CDR3, as DNA: TGTGCCAGCAGTTCACCGACTAGCGGGGAGGGAGAGACCCAGTACTTC. This chain connects TRBV6-5 to TRBJ2-5, with 11 nucleotides matching TRBD2. J was trimmed by 4 bases and V by 4 bases; bases with no gene match: 8. The CDR3 length is 16 residues. Looked up from germline, CDR1 is MNHEY and CDR2 is SVGAGI.

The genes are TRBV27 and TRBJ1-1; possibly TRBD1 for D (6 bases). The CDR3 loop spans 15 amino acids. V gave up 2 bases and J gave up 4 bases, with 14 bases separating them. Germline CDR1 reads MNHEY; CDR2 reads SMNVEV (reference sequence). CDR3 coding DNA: TGTGCCAGCAGTTTAATTCAGGGAGGGGGCACTGAAGCTTTCTTT. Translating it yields CASSLIQGGGTEAFF.

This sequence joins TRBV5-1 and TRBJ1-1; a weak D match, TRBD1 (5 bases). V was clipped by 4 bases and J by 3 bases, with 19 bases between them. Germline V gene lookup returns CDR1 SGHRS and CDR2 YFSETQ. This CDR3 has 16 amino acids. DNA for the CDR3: TGCGCCAGCAGCCCTGGGGGTACATTCTATTACACTGAAGCTTTCTTT. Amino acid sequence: CASSPGGTFYYTEAFF.

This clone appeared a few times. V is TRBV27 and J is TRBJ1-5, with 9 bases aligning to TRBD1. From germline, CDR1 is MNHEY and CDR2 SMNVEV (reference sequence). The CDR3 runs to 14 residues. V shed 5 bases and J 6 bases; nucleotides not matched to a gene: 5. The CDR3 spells CASSPDRGGQPQHF. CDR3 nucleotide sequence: TGTGCCAGCAGTCCGGACAGGGGAGGTCAGCCCCAGCATTTT.

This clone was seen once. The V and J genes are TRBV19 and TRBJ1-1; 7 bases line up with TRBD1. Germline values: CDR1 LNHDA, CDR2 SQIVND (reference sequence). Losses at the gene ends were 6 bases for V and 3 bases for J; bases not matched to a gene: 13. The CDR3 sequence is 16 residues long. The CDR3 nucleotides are TGTGCCAGTAGGATGTCCTTCCGGGACAGCTACACTGAAGCTTTCTTT. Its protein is CASRMSFRDSYTEAFF.

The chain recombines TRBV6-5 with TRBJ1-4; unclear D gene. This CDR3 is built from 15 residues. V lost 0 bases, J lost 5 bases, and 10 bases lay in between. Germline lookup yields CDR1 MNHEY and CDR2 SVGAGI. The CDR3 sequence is CASSYSVLRNEKLFF. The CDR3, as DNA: TGTGCCAGCAGTTACTCTGTTCTACGGAATGAAAAACTGTTTTTT.

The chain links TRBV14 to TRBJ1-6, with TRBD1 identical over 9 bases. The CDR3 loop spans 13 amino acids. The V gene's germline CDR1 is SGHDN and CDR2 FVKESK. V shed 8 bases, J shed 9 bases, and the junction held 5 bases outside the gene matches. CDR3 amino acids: CASLGTGSSPLHF. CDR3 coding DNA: TGTGCCAGCCTGGGGACAGGGAGTTCACCCCTCCACTTT.

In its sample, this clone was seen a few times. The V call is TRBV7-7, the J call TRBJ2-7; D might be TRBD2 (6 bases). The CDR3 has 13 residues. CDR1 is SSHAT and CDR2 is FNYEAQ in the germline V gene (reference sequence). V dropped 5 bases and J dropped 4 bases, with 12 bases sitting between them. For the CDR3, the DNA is TGTGCCAGCAGCCTCGGGGCGGGATACGAGCAGTACTTC. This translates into CASSLGAGYEQYF. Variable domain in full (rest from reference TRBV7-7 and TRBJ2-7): GAGVSQSPRYKVTKRGQDVTLRCDPISSHATLYWYQQALGQGPEFLTYFNYEAQPDKSGLPSDRFSAERPEGSISTLTIQRTEQRDSAMYRCASSLGAGYEQYFGPGTRLTVT.

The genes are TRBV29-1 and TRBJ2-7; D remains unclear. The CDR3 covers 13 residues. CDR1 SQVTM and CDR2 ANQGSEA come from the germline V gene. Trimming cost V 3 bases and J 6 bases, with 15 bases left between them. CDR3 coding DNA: TGCAGCGTTGACTTACTCATCGGTGGCGAGCAGTACTTC. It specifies CSVDLLIGGEQYF.

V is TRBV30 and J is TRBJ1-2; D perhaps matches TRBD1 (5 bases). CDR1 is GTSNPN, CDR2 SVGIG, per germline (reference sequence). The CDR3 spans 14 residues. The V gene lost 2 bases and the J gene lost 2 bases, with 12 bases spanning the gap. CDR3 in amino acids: CAWSQGTANYGYTF. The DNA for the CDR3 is TGTGCCTGGAGTCAGGGAACAGCGAACTATGGCTACACCTTC.

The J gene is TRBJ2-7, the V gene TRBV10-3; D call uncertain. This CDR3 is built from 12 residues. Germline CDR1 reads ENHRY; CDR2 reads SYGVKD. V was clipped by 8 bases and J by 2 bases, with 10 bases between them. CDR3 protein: CAIASGPYEQYF. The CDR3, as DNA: TGTGCCATCGCGAGTGGTCCCTACGAGCAGTACTTC.

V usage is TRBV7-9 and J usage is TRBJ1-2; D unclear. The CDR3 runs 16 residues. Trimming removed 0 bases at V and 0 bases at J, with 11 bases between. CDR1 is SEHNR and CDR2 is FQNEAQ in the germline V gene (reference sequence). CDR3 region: CASSLASGQSNYGYTF. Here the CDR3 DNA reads TGTGCCAGCAGCTTAGCTTCTGGGCAGTCTAACTATGGCTACACCTTC.

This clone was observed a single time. This chain's CDR3 is CSVEDSRVGDTQYF. The CDR3, as DNA: TGCAGCGTTGAAGACAGCAGGGTTGGAGATACGCAGTATTTT. The chain combines TRBV29-1 with TRBJ2-3; perhaps TRBD1 as D (5 bases). V lost 0 bases and J 5 bases, leaving 12 bases between the germline ends. Germline CDR1 SQVTM, CDR2 ANQGSEA. This CDR3 is built from 14 residues.

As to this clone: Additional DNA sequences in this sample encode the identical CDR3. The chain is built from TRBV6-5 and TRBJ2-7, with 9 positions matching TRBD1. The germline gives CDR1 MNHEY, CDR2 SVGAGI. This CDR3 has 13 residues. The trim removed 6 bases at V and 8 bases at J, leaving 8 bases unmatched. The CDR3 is CASRGQGFIQQYF. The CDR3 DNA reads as TGTGCCAGCAGGGGACAGGGTTTCATCCAGCAGTACTTC.

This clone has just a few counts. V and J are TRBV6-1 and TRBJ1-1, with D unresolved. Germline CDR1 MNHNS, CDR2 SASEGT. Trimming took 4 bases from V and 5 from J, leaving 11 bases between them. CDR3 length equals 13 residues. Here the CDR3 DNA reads TGTGCCAGCAGTGGATCTATGGTGACTGAAGCTTTCTTT. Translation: CASSGSMVTEAFF.

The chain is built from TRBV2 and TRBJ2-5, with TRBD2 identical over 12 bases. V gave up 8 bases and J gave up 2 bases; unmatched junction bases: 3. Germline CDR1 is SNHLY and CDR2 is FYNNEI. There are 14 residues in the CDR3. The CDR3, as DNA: TGTGCCAGCTATGGACTAGCGGGGCAAGAGACCCAGTACTTC. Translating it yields CASYGLAGQETQYF.

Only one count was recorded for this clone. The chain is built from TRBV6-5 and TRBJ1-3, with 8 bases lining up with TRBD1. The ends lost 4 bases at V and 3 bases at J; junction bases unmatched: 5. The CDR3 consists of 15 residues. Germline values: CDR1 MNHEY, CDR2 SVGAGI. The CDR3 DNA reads TGTGCCAGCAGTTGGGGGACAGGCTATGGAAACACCATATATTTT. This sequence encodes CASSWGTGYGNTIYF.